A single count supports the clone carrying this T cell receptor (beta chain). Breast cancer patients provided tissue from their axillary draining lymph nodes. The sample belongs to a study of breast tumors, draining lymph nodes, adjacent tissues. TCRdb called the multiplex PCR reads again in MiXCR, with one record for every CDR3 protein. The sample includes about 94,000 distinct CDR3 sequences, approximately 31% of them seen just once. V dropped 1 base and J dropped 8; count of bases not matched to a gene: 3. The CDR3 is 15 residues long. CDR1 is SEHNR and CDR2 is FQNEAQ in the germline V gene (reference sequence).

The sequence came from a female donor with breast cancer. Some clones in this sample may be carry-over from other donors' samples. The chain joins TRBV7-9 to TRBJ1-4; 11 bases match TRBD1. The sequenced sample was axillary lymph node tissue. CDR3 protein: CASSLGTGGGEKLFF. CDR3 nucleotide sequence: TGTGCCAGCAGCTTAGGGACAGGGGGCGGGGAAAAACTGTTTTTT.